This TCR beta chain was retrieved from a study of blood T cell repertoires in COVID-19. The CDR3 is 15 residues long. Germline assignment: CDR1 LGHDT and CDR2 YNNKEL (reference sequence). The junction had 5 bases not matched to a gene; V was cut back by 5 bases and J by 1 base. Produced via immunoSEQ multiplex PCR; TCRdb's table is partial and in-frame only. Of 200,000 to 300,000 clones listed, 80% to 95% are singletons. The clonotype was recovered from a man between 25 and 39 years old with COVID-19, enrolled during active disease. The J gene is TRBJ1-2, the V gene TRBV3-1 (or the pseudogene TRBV3-2); 9 positions match TRBD1. Input material: peripheral blood. The CDR3 sequence: CASSSWDRDNYGYTF. The CDR3 region has the DNA TGTGCCAGCAGCTCCTGGGACAGGGATAACTATGGCTACACCTTC.